This TCR beta chain was sequenced during a study of tumor-infiltrating lymphocytes in oesophageal squamous cell carcinoma. The table lists this clonotype with a few counts. This CDR3 is 15 amino acids long. From germline, CDR1 is SGDLS and CDR2 YYNGEE. The V gene lost 3 bases and the J gene lost 7 bases, with 14 bases spanning the gap. One entry per CDR3 protein results from TCRdb running MiXCR on the PCR reads. Altogether some 6,200 distinct CDR3 sequences are present, over 12% being singletons, with the ten largest covering more than 20%. Specimen: normal esophageal tissue next to the tumor. The chain is built from TRBV9 and TRBJ1-6, with a tentative D call TRBD1 (5 bases). This clonotype was sampled from a male donor with esophageal squamous cell carcinoma. The CDR3 DNA is TGTGCCAGCAGCGCGGGTGGGGGTGAGAATTCACCCCTCCACTTT. Translating it yields CASSAGGGENSPLHF.